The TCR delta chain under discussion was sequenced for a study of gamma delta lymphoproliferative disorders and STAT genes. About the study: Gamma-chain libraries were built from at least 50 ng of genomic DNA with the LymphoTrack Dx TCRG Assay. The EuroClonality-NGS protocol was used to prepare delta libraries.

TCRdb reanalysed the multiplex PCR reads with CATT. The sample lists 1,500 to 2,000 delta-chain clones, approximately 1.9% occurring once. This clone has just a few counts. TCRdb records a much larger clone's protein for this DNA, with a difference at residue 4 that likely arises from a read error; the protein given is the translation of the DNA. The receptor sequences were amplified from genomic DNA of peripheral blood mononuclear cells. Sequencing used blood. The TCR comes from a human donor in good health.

The CDR3 DNA reads TGTGCCTGTGGCACCATACTGGGGTCCCGCCCCTACACCGATAAACTCATCTTT. It encodes CACGTILGSRPYTDKLIF. The genes are TRDV2 and TRDJ1, with TRDD3 identical over 7 bases. The CDR3 is made up of 18 amino acids. Germline V gene lookup returns CDR1 GEAIGNYY and CDR2 EKD.